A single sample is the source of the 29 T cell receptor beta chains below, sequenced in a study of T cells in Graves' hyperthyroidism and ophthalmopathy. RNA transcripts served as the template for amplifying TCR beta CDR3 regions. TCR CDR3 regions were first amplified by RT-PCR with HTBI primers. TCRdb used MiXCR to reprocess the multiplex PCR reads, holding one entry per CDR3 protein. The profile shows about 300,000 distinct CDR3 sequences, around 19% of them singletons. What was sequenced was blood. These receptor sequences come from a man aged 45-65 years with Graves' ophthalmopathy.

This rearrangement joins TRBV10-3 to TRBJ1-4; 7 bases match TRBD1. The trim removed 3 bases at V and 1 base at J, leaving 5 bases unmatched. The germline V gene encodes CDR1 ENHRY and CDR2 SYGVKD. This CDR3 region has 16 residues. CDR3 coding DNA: TGTGCCATCAGTGACGAGGGGGCCGGAACTAATGAAAAACTGTTTTTT. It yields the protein CAISDEGAGTNEKLFF.

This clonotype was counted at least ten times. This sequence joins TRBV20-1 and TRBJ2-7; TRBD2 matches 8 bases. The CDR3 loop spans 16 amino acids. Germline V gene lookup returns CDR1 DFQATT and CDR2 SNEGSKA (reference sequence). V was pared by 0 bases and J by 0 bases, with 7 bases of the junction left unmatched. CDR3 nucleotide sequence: TGCAGTGCTAGAGATTTTCGACTAGCGAGCTCCTACGAGCAGTACTTC. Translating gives CSARDFRLASSYEQYF.

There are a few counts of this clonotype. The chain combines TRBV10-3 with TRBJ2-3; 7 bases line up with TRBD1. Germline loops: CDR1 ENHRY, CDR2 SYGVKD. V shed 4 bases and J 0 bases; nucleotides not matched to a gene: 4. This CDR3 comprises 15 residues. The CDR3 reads CAISADRTSTDTQYF. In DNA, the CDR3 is TGTGCCATCAGTGCGGACAGGACGAGCACAGATACGCAGTATTTT.

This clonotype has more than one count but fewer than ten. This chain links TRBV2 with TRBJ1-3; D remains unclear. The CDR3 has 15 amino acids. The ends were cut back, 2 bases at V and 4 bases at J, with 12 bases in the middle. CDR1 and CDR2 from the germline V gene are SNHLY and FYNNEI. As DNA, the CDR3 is TGTGCCAGCAGTGAAACAACCGGGCCCGGAAACACCATATATTTT. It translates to CASSETTGPGNTIYF.

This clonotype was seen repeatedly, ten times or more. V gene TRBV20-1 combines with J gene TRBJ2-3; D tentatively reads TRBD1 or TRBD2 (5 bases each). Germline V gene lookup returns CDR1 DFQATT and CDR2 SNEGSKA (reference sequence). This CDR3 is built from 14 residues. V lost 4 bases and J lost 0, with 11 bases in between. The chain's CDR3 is CSAIGTSSTDTQYF. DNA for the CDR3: TGCAGTGCTATCGGGACGTCTAGCACAGATACGCAGTATTTT.

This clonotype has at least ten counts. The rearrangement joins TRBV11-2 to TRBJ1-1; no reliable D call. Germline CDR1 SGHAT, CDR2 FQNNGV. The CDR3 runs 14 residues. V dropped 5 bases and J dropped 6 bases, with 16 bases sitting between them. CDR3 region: CASSPHPGTAEAFF. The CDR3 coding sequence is TGTGCCAGCAGCCCCCACCCCGGAACGGCTGAAGCTTTCTTT.

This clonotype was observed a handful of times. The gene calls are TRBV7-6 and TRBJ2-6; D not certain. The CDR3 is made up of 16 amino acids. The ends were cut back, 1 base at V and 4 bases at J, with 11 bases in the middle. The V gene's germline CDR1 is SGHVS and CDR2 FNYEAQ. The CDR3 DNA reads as TGTGCCAGCAGCTTAGTTTCAGGATCCGGGGCCAACGTCCTGACTTTC. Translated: CASSLVSGSGANVLTF.

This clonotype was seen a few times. The CDR3 DNA reads TGCAGCGTTGAACAAGGGGCGGGAGGGCCTGGGACCCAGTACTTC. The encoded protein is CSVEQGAGGPGTQYF. J is TRBJ2-5 and V is TRBV29-1, with TRBD2 identical over 9 bases. The CDR3 totals 15 residues. The germline CDR1 and CDR2 sequences are SQVTM and ANQGSEA. With 2 bases clipped from V and 7 bases from J, the junction kept 11 bases outside the gene matches.

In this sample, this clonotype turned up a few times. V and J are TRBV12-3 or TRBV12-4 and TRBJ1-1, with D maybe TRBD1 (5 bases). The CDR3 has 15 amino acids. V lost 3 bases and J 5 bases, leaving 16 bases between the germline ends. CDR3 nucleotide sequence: TGTGCCAGCAGTTTGGGGACCAGAAGGGGAACTGAAGCTTTCTTT. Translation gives CASSLGTRRGTEAFF.

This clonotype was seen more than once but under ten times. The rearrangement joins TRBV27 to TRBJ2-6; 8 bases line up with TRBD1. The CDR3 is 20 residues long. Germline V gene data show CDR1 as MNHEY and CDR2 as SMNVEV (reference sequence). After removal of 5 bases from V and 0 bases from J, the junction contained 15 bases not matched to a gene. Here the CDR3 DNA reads TGTGCCAGCAGTGCCCGACCCCAGGGGGCCATAACCTCTGGGGCCAACGTCCTGACTTTC. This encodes CASSARPQGAITSGANVLTF.

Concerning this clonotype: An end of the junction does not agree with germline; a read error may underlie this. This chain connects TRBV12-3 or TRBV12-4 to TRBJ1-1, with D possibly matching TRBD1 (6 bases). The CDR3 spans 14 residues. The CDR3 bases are TGTGCCAGTAGTTTGGGGGGGGGGGGCGTTGAAGCTTTCTTT. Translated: CASSLGGGGVEAFF.

CDR3 region: CATSHGTGKYEQYF. The CDR3 DNA reads TGTGCCACCAGTCACGGGACAGGGAAGTACGAGCAGTACTTC. The chain is built from TRBV24-1 and TRBJ2-7; TRBD1 matches at 9 bases. The CDR3 sequence is 14 residues long. V shed 6 bases, J shed 4 bases, and the junction held 6 bases outside the gene matches. Germline CDR1 is KGHDR and CDR2 is SFDVKD.

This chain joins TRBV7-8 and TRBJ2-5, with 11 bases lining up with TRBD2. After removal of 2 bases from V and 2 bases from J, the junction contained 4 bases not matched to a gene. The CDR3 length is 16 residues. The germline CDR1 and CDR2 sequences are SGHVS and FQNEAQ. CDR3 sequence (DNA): TGTGCCAGCAGCTTAACCGGGACTAGCGGACAAGAGACCCAGTACTTC. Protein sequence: CASSLTGTSGQETQYF.

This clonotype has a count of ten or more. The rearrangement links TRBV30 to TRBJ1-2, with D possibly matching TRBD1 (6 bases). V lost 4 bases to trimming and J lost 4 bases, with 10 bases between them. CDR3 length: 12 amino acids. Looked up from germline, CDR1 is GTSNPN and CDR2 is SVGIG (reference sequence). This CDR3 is CAWTGAPYGYTF. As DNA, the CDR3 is TGTGCCTGGACAGGGGCACCCTATGGCTACACCTTC. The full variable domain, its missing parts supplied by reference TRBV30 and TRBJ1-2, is SQTIHQWPATLVQPVGSPLSLECTVEGTSNPNLYWYRQAAGRGLQLLFYSVGIGQISSEVPQNLSASRPQDRQFILSSKKLLLSDSGFYLCAWTGAPYGYTFGSGTRLTVV.

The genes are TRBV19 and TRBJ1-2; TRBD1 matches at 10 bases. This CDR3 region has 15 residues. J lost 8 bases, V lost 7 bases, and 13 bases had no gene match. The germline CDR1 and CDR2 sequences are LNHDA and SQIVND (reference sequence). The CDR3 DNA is TGTGCCAGTACCCCAAGGTTGGACAGGGGGACCGGCTACACCTTC. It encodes CASTPRLDRGTGYTF. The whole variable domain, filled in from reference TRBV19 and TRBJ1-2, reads DGGITQSPKYLFRKEGQNVTLSCEQNLNHDAMYWYRQDPGQGLRLIYYSQIVNDFQKGDIAEGYSVSREKKESFPLTVTSAQKNPTAFYLCASTPRLDRGTGYTFGSGTRLTVV.

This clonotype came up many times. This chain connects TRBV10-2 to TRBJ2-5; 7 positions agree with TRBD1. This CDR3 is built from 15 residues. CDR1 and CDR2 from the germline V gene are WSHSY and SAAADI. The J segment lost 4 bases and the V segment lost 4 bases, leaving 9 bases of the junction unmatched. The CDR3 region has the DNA TGCGCCAGCAGTGCGTACAGGGGCTGGGGAGAGACCCAGTACTTC. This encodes CASSAYRGWGETQYF.

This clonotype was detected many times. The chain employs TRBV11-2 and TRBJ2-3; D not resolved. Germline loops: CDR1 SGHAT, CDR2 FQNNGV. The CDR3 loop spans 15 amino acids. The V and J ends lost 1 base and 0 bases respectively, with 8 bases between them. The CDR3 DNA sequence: TGTGCCAGCAGCTTAGGCAGTACGAGCACAGATACGCAGTATTTT. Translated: CASSLGSTSTDTQYF.

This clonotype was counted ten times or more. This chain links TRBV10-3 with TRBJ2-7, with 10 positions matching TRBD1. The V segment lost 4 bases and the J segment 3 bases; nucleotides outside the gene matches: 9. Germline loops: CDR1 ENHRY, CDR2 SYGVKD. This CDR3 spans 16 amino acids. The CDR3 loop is CAISGTPGTGDYEQYF. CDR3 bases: TGTGCCATCAGTGGAACTCCCGGGACAGGGGACTACGAGCAGTACTTC.

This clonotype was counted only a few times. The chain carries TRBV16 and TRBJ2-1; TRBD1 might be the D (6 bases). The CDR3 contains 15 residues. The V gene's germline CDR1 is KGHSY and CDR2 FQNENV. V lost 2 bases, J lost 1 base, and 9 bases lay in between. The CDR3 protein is CASSQDRFSYNEQFF. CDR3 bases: TGTGCCAGCAGCCAAGACAGGTTTTCCTACAATGAGCAGTTCTTC.

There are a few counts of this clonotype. In nucleotides, the CDR3 is TGTGCCAGCAGTGATGAGGGGGGTGGGGCCAACGTCCTGACTTTC. Its protein product is CASSDEGGGANVLTF. The V and J genes are TRBV2 and TRBJ2-6; D might be TRBD1 or TRBD2, each matching 6 bases. Germline V gene sequence: CDR1 SNHLY, CDR2 FYNNEI. V gave up 3 bases and J gave up 3 bases, with 9 bases separating them. There are 15 residues in the CDR3.

The CDR3 region is CASFFGTDTQYF. CDR3 bases: TGTGCCAGCTTTTTTGGCACAGATACGCAGTATTTT. The chain couples TRBV6-1 to TRBJ2-3; D gene ambiguous. From germline, CDR1 is MNHNS and CDR2 SASEGT. Trimming removed 8 bases from V and 1 base from J, with 7 bases in between. The CDR3 covers 12 residues.

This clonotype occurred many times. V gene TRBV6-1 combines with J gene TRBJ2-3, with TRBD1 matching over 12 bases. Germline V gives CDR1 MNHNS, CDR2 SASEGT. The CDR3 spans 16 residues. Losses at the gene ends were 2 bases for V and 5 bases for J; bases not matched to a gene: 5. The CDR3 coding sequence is TGTGCCAGCAGTGAACCGGGACAGGGGGCTGGAGATACGCAGTATTTT. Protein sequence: CASSEPGQGAGDTQYF.

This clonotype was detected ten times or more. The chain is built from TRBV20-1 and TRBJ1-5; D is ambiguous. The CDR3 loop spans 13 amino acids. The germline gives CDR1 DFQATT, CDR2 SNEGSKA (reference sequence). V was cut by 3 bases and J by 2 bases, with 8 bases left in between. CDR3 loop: CSARTGGNQPQHF. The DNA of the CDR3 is TGCAGTGCTAGGACCGGGGGCAATCAGCCCCAGCATTTT.

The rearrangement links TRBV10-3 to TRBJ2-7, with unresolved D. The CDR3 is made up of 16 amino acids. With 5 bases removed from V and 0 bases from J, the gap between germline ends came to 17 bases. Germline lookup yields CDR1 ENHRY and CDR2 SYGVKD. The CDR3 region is CAISPSTGFSSYEQYF. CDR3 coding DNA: TGTGCCATCAGTCCCTCCACGGGTTTTAGCTCCTACGAGCAGTACTTC.

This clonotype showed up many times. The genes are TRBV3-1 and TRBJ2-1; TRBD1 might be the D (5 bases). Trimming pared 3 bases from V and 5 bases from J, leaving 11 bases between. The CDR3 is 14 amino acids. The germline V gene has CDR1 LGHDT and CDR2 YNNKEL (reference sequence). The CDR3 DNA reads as TGTGCCAGCAGCCACCGGACACCAGACAATGAGCAGTTCTTC. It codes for CASSHRTPDNEQFF.

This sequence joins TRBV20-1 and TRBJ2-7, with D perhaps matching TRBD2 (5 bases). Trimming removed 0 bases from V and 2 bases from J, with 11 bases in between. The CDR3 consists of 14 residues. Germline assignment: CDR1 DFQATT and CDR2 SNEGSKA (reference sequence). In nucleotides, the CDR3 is TGCAGTGCTAGAGACCGGGATTTCACCTACGAGCAGTACTTC. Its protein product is CSARDRDFTYEQYF.

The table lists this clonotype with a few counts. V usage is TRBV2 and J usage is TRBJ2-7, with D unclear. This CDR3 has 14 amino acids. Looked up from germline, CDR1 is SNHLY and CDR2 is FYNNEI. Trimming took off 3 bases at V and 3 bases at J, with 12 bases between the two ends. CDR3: CASSERSADYEQYF. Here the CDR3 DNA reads TGTGCCAGCAGTGAGCGGTCGGCCGACTACGAGCAGTACTTC. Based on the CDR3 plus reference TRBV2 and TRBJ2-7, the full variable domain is EPEVTQTPSHQVTQMGQEVILRCVPISNHLYFYWYRQILGQKVEFLVSFYNNEISEKSEIFDDQFSVERPDGSNFTLKIRSTKLEDSAMYFCASSERSADYEQYFGPGTRLTVT.

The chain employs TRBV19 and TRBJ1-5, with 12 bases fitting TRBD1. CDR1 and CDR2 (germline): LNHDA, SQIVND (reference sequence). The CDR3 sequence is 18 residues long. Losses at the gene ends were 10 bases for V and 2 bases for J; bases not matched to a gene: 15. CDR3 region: CATHFNSGTGGGNQPQHF. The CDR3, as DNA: TGTGCCACACATTTTAATTCCGGGACAGGGGGCGGCAATCAGCCCCAGCATTTT.

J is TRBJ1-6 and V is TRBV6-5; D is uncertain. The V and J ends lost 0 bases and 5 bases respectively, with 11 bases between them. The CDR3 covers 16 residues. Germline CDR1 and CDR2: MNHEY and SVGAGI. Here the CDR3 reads CASSYSGRTNNSPLHF. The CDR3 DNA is TGTGCCAGCAGTTACTCGGGTCGGACGAATAATTCACCCCTCCACTTT.